This T cell receptor beta chain was recorded in a study of brain T cells in children with intractable seizures. Overall study results and limits: Clones missing pre-surgery may reflect undersampling of that blood sample.

Only in-frame clones appear in the TCRdb table, and some are missing; sequencing was by immunoSEQ multiplex PCR. The sample lists fewer than 150,000 clones; 90% to 95% were seen once. The CDR3 loop spans 16 amino acids. The trim removed 4 bases at V and 2 bases at J, leaving 7 bases unmatched. From germline, CDR1 is SNHLY and CDR2 FYNNEI. On this clone itself: Its antigen is not known.

J is TRBJ2-4 and V is TRBV2, with 8 bases that match TRBD2. The receptor was isolated from a boy under three years old with hemimegalencephaly and intractable seizures. The specimen comprised peripheral blood, sampled at surgery. In DNA form, the CDR3 reads TGTGCCAGCAGTGCCGGGACTAGAGGCCCCAAAAACATTCAGTACTTC. Residues: CASSAGTRGPKNIQYF.